This T cell receptor beta chain was obtained from a study of T-cell memory formation after mild COVID-19. Broader study findings: The study found balanced CD4/CD8 in clones contracting day 15 to 85 and a CD4+ lean in later expanders. Pre-infection memory carried some responding clones, suggesting that cross-reactive memory joined.

5'RACE, which relied on constant-segment primers, yielded TCR alpha and TCR beta cDNA libraries carrying sample barcodes and UMIs. One entry per CDR3 protein results from TCRdb running MiXCR on the 5' RACE reads. The table lists some 260,000 distinct CDR3 sequences, roughly 15% of them singletons. The germline V gene has CDR1 SGHNT and CDR2 YYREEE (reference sequence). The CDR3 has 15 amino acids. The trim removed 1 base at V and 3 bases at J, leaving 4 bases unmatched. As concerns this clonotype: Its cognate antigen is unknown.

The chain couples TRBV5-4 to TRBJ2-5, with 9 bases aligning to TRBD1. The sample taken for sequencing was PBMCs or a T cell subset sorted from them (not recorded which). The source of this sequence is a man aged 18 to 30 who had mild COVID-19 (a few samples of this study predate the infection). Cell type and time point are not known. CDR3 in amino acids: CASSLKRTGEETQYF. The DNA of the CDR3 is TGTGCCAGCAGCTTGAAAAGGACAGGGGAAGAGACCCAGTACTTC.